These 19 T cell receptor beta chains were all obtained from the same sample, sequenced in a study of long-term antiretroviral therapy in people with HIV. An immunoSEQ assay, version v3.0, was performed at survey level. Clones were sequenced by immunoSEQ multiplex PCR, and TCRdb holds only the in-frame ones, with some missing. The sample has tens of thousands of clones, 85% seen once; the top ten hold 12%. This specimen consisted of unsorted PBMCs, obtained 1.6 years after starting antiretroviral therapy. Every receptor here comes from a middle-aged man with HIV.

The chain employs TRBV5-1 and TRBJ2-5, with 7 bases fitting TRBD2. In germline, CDR1 is SGHRS, CDR2 YFSETQ. V shed 2 bases, J shed 2 bases, and the junction held 6 bases outside the gene matches. This CDR3 is 15 amino acids long. This CDR3 reads CASSFTLAVQETQYF. CDR3 bases: TGCGCCAGCAGCTTCACTCTAGCGGTACAAGAGACCCAGTACTTC.

This chain links TRBV7-4 with TRBJ2-7, with a tentative D call TRBD2 (6 bases). This CDR3 has 14 amino acids. V gave up 6 bases and J gave up 0 bases, with 12 bases separating them. CDR1 is SGHVT and CDR2 is SQSDAQ in the germline V gene. For the CDR3, the DNA is TGTGCCAGCAGTGGGGTGGAGGGCTCCTACGAGCAGTACTTC. Translating it yields CASSGVEGSYEQYF.

This clone occurred once. V is TRBV7-6 and J is TRBJ2-2; either TRBD1 or TRBD2 may fit D (5 bases each). Germline assignment: CDR1 SGHVS and CDR2 FNYEAQ. The CDR3 has 17 residues. V lost 7 bases and J 5 bases, leaving 23 bases between the germline ends. The CDR3 sequence: CASTQAGALGVTGELFF. The CDR3, as DNA: TGTGCCAGCACCCAGGCTGGGGCGCTCGGGGTAACCGGGGAGCTGTTTTTT. The full variable domain, in which reference TRBV7-6 and TRBJ2-2 provide the parts outside the CDR3, is GAGVSQSPRYKVTKRGQDVALRCDPISGHVSLYWYRQALGQGPEFLTYFNYEAQQDKSGLPNDRFSAERPEGSISTLTIQRTEQRDSAMYRCASTQAGALGVTGELFFGEGSRLTVL.

V and J are TRBV27 and TRBJ2-3; TRBD1 matches at 8 bases. Germline V lookup: CDR1 MNHEY, CDR2 SMNVEV (reference sequence). The CDR3 spans 16 residues. V trimming: 2 bases; J trimming: 6 bases; junction bases outside the gene matches: 10. For the CDR3, the DNA is TGTGCCAGCAGTTTAGTAGGGACAGGACTGTTTGATACGCAGTATTTT. Translated, it gives CASSLVGTGLFDTQYF.

This clone appeared a single time. CDR3 in DNA: TGTGCCAGCAGTGAAGGGACAGGGGGTACGCAGCCCCAGCATTTT. Protein product: CASSEGTGGTQPQHF. V is TRBV2 and J is TRBJ1-5; 10 bases align to TRBD1. CDR1 is SNHLY and CDR2 is FYNNEI in the germline V gene. The CDR3 covers 15 residues. With V trimmed by 1 base and J by 7 bases, 4 bases remained unmatched. The full variable domain, completed using reference TRBV2 and TRBJ1-5, is EPEVTQTPSHQVTQMGQEVILRCVPISNHLYFYWYRQILGQKVEFLVSFYNNEISEKSEIFDDQFSVERPDGSNFTLKIRSTKLEDSAMYFCASSEGTGGTQPQHFGDGTRLSIL.

The chain carries TRBV6-6 and TRBJ2-2; D is ambiguous. The V end lost 0 bases, the J end lost 6 bases, and 11 bases lay between the germline ends. The CDR3 has 15 residues. Germline V gives CDR1 MNHNY, CDR2 SVGAGI (reference sequence). The CDR3 DNA reads TGTGCCAGCAGTTACTCACCAGCCCCATCCGGGGAGCTGTTTTTT. It specifies CASSYSPAPSGELFF.

The rearrangement uses TRBV5-6 and TRBJ2-1; D perhaps matches TRBD1 (6 bases). Between the trimmed V and J ends, which lost 0 bases and 3 bases, there was a span of 7 bases. Per the germline V gene, CDR1 is SGHDT and CDR2 is YYEEEE. This CDR3 contains 14 residues. The CDR3 DNA sequence: TGTGCCAGCAGCTTGGGACAGGACTACAATGAGCAGTTCTTC. Encoded protein: CASSLGQDYNEQFF.

V gene TRBV19 combines with J gene TRBJ1-2; the match to TRBD1 covers 8 bases. V shed 4 bases, J shed 1 base, and the junction held 11 bases outside the gene matches. This CDR3 region has 17 residues. Germline V gives CDR1 LNHDA, CDR2 SQIVND (reference sequence). CDR3 in amino acids: CASSTSYWTGINYGYTF. The CDR3 DNA follows: TGTGCCAGTAGTACTTCCTATTGGACAGGGATTAACTATGGCTACACCTTC.

V is TRBV5-1 and J is TRBJ1-4; unclear D gene. This CDR3 is built from 14 residues. V gave up 0 bases and J gave up 7 bases, with 10 bases separating them. Germline V lookup: CDR1 SGHRS, CDR2 YFSETQ. Written as DNA, the CDR3 is TGCGCCAGCAGCTTGGACCCGTCGCGTGAAAAACTGTTTTTT. It codes for CASSLDPSREKLFF.

The rearrangement uses TRBV7-9 and TRBJ2-3; no definite D call. Per germline, CDR1 SEHNR and CDR2 FQNEAQ (reference sequence). The CDR3 length is 15 residues. The V end was cut by 2 bases, the J end by 1 base, with 10 bases between. CDR3 DNA sequence: TGTGCCAGCAGCTTAAATTTCGCGGGCACAGATACGCAGTATTTT. Translating it yields CASSLNFAGTDTQYF.

Only one count was recorded for this clone. The chain links TRBV11-2 to TRBJ2-1; no clear D. CDR1 SGHAT and CDR2 FQNNGV come from the germline V gene. CDR3 length equals 12 residues. Trimming stripped 1 base from V and 7 bases from J, with 5 bases between. CDR3: CASSLGPNEQFF. CDR3 coding DNA: TGTGCCAGCAGCTTAGGACCGAATGAGCAGTTCTTC. Based on the CDR3 plus reference TRBV11-2 and TRBJ2-1, the full variable domain is EAGVAQSPRYKIIEKRQSVAFWCNPISGHATLYWYQQILGQGPKLLIQFQNNGVVDDSQLPKDRFSAERLKGVDSTLKIQPAKLEDSAVYLCASSLGPNEQFFGPGTRLTVL.

The CDR3 sequence: CASSLARRQGIGDQPQHF. The CDR3 nucleotides read TGTGCCAGCAGCTTAGCGCGGAGGCAGGGGATCGGGGATCAGCCCCAGCATTTT. The chain combines TRBV7-8 with TRBJ1-5; tentative D call: TRBD1 (6 bases). The CDR3 contains 18 residues. Germline CDR1 SGHVS, CDR2 FQNEAQ. Trimming shortened V by 0 bases and J by 5 bases, and 20 bases separated the two germline ends.

V and J are TRBV11-1 and TRBJ2-3; tentatively, D is TRBD1 (6 bases). In germline, CDR1 is SGHAT, CDR2 FQDESV (reference sequence). Trimming removed 5 bases at V and 0 bases at J, with 21 bases between. This CDR3 has 18 residues. This CDR3 is CASSTSRDTYFSTDTQYF. The CDR3, as DNA: TGTGCCAGCAGCACGTCCCGGGACACCTACTTTAGCACAGATACGCAGTATTTT.

This clone was observed a single time. The gene calls are TRBV27 and TRBJ2-1; tentatively, D is TRBD1 (5 bases). CDR3 length: 15 residues. V was clipped by 8 bases and J by 5 bases, with 19 bases between them. In germline, CDR1 is MNHEY, CDR2 SMNVEV (reference sequence). In DNA form, the CDR3 reads TGTGCCAGCCATCCAGGCCAGGGTGCTGACAATGAGCAGTTCTTC. Residues: CASHPGQGADNEQFF.

V is TRBV19 and J is TRBJ2-2, with D possibly being TRBD1 (5 bases). The CDR3 runs 14 residues. Germline assignment: CDR1 LNHDA and CDR2 SQIVND (reference sequence). Trimming took off 3 bases at V and 7 bases at J, with 12 bases between the two ends. CDR3 bases: TGTGCCAGTAGTATTGACAGAGCTGGCGGGGAGCTGTTTTTT. Translated, it gives CASSIDRAGGELFF.

The genes are TRBV30 and TRBJ1-4; a possible D gene is TRBD1 (5 bases). V dropped 0 bases and J dropped 0 bases, with 8 bases sitting between them. CDR3 size: 15 residues. Germline assignment: CDR1 GTSNPN and CDR2 SVGIG (reference sequence). The CDR3 bases are TGTGCCTGGAGTGTATTGGGGGCAACTAATGAAAAACTGTTTTTT. This encodes CAWSVLGATNEKLFF.

This chain connects TRBV7-9 to TRBJ1-1; the D gene is possibly TRBD1 (6 bases). CDR3 length equals 16 residues. Germline V gives CDR1 SEHNR, CDR2 FQNEAQ (reference sequence). V gave up 4 bases and J gave up 0 bases, with 15 bases separating them. CDR3 nucleotide sequence: TGTGCCAGCAGCTCCGGGGGCAGGGTCATGAACACTGAAGCTTTCTTT. Translation: CASSSGGRVMNTEAFF.

The chain uses TRBV7-3 and TRBJ1-3; D possibly corresponds to TRBD1 (5 bases). V shed 5 bases and J shed 4 bases, with 15 bases lying between them. Germline lookup yields CDR1 SGHTA and CDR2 FQGTGA. The CDR3 has 15 amino acids. For the CDR3, the DNA is TGTGCCAGCAGCCCCACCGGGACTCCCGGAAACACCATATATTTT. Translating gives CASSPTGTPGNTIYF.

In nucleotides, the CDR3 is TGTGCCACGCTCGGCGGCGACACCGGGGAGCTGTTTTTT. Its protein is CATLGGDTGELFF. This chain connects TRBV6-1 to TRBJ2-2; no clear D gene. Trimming removed 10 bases from V and 3 bases from J, with 12 bases in between. CDR3 size: 13 residues. CDR1 MNHNS and CDR2 SASEGT come from the germline V gene.